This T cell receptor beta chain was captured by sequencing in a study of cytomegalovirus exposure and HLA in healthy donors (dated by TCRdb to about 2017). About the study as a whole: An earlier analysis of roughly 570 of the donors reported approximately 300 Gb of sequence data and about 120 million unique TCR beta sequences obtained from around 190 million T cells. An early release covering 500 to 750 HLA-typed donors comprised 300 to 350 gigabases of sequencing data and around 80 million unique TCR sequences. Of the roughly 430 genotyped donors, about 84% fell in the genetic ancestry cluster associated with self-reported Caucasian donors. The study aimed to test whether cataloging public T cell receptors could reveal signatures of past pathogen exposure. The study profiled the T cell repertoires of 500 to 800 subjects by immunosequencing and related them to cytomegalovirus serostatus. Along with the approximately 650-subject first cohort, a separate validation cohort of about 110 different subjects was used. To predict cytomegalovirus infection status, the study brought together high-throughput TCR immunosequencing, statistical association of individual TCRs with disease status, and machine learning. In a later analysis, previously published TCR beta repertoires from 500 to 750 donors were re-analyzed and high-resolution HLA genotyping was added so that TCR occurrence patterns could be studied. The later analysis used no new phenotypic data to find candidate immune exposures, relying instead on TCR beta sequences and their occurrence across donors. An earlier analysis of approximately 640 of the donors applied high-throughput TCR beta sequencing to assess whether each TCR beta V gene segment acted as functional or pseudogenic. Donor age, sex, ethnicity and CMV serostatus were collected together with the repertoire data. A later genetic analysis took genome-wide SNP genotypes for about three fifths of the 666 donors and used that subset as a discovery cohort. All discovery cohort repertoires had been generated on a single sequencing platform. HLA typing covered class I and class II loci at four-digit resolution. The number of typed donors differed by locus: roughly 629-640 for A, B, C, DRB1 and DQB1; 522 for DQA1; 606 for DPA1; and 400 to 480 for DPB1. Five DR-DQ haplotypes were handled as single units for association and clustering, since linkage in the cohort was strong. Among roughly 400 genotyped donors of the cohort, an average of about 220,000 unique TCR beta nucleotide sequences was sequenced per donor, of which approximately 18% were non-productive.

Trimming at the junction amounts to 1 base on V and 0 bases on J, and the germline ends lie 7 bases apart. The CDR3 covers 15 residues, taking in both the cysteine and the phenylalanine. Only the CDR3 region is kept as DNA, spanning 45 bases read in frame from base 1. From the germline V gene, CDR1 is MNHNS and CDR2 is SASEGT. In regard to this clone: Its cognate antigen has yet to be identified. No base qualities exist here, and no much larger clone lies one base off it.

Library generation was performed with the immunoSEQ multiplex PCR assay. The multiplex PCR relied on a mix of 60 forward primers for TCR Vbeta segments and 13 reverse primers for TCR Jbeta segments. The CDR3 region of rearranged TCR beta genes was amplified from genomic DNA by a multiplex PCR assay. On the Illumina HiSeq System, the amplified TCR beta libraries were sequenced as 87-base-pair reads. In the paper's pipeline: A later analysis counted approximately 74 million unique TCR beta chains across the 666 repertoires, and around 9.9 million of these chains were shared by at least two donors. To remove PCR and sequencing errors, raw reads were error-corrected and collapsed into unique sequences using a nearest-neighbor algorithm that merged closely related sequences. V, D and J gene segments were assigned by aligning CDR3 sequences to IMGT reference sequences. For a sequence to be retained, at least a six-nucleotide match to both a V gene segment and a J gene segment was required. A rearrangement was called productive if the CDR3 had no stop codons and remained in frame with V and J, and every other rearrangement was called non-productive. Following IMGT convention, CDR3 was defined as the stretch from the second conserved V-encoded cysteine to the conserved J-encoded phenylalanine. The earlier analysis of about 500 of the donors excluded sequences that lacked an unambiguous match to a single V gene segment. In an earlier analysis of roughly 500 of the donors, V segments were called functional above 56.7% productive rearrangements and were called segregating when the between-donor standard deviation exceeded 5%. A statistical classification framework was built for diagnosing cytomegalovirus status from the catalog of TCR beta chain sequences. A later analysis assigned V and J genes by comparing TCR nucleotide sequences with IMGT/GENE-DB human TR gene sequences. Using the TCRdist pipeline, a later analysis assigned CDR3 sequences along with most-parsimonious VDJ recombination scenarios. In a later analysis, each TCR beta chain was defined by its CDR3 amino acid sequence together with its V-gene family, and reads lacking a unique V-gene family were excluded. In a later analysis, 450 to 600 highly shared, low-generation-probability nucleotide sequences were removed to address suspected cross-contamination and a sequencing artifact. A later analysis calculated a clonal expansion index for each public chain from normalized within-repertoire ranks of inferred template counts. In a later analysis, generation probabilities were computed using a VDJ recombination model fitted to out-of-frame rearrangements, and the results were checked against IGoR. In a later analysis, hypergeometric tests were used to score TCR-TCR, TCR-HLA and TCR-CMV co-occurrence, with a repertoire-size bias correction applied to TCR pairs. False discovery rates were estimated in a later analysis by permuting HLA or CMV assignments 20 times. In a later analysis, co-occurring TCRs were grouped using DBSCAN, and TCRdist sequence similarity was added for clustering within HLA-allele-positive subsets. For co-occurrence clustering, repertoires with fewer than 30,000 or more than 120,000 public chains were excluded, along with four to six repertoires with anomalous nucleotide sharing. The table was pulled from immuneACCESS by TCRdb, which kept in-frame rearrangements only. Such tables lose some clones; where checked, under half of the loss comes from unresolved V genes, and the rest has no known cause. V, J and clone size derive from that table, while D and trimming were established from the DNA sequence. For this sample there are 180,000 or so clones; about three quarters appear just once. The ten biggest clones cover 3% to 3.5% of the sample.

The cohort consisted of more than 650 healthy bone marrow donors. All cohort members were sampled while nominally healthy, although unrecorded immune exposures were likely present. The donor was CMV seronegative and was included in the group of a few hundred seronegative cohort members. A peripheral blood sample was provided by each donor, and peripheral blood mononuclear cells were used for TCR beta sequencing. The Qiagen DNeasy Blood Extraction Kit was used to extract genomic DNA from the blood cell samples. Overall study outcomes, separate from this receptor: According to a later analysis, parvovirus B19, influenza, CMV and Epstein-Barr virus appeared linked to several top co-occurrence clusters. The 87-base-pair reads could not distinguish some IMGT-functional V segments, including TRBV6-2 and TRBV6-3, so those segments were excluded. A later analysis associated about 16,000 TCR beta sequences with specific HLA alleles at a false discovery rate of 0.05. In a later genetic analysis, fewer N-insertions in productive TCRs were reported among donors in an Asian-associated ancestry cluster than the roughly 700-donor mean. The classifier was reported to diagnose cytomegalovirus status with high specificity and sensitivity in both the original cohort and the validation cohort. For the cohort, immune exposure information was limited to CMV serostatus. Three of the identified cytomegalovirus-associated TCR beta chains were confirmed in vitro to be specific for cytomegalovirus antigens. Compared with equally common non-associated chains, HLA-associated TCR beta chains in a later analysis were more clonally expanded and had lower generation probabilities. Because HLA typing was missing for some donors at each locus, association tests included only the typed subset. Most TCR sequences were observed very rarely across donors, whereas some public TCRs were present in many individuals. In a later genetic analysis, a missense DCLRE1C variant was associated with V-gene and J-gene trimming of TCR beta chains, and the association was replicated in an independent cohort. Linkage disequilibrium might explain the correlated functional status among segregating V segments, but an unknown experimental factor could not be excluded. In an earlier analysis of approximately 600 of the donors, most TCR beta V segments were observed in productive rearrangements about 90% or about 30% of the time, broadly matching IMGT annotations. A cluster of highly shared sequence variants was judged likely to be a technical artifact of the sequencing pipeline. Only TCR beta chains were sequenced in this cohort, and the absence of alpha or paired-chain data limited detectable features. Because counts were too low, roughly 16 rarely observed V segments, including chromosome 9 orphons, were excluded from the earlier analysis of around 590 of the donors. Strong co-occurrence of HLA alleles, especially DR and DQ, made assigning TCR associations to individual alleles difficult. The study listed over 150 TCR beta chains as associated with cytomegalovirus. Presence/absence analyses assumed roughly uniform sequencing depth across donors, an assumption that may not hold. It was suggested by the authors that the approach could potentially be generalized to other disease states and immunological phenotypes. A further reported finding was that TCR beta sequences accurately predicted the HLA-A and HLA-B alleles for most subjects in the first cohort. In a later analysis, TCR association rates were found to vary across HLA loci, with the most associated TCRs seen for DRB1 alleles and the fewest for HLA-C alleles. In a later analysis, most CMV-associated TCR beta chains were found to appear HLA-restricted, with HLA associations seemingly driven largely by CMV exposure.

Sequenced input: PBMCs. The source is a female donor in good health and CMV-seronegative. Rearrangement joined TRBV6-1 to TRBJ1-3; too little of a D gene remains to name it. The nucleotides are TGTGCCAGCAGTGAAGATAATCTCTCTGGAAACACCATATATTTT. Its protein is CASSEDNLSGNTIYF.